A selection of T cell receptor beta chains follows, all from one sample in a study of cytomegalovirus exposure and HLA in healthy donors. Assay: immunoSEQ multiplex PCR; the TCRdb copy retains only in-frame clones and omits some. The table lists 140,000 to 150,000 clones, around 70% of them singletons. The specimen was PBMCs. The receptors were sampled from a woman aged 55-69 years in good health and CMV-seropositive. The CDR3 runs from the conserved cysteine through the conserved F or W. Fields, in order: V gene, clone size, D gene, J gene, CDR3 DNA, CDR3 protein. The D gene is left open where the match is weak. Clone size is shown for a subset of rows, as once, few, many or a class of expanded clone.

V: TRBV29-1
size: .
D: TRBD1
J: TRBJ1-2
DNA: TGCAGCGCTCGGGATAGGGGGCAAGACGGTGGCTACACCTTC
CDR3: CSARDRGQDGGYTF

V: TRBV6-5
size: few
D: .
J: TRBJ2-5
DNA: TGTGCCAGCAGTTATACCGCGGGGCGGGAAGAGACCCAGTACTTC
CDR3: CASSYTAGREETQYF

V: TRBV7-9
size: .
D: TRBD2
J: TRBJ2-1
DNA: TGTGCCAGCAGCGCGACTAGCCCGGGCAATGAGCAGTTCTTC
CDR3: CASSATSPGNEQFF

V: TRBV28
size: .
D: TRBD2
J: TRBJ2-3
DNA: TGTGCCAGCAGTTTTCTCTTGCGGGGGAGCACAGATACGCAGTATTTT
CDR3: CASSFLLRGSTDTQYF

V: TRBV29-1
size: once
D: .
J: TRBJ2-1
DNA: TGCAGCGTTGATAATAGCAATGAGCAGTTCTTC
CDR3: CSVDNSNEQFF

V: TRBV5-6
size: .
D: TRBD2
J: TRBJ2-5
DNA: TGTGCCAGCAGCCTCGGGGGGGAGCAGTACTTC
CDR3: CASSLGGEQYF

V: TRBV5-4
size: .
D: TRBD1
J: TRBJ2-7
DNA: TGTGCCAGCAGCACCGAGGGACAGGGGGCCCACGAGCAGTACTTC
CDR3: CASSTEGQGAHEQYF

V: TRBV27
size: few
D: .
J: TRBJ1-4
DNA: TGTGCCAGCAGTTTCCCACAGGGTCGGCTGTTTTTT
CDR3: CASSFPQGRLFF

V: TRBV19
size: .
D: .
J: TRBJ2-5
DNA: TGTGCCAGTAGTATAGTACGCCAGGAGACCCAGTACTTC
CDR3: CASSIVRQETQYF

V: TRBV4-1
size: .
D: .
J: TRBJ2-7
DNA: TGCGCCAGCAGCCAAGAAACAGCTTCCTACGAGCAGTACTTC
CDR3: CASSQETASYEQYF

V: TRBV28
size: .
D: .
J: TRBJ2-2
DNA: TGTGCCAGCAGCATATTAGACGGGACCGGGGAGCTGTTTTTT
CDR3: CASSILDGTGELFF

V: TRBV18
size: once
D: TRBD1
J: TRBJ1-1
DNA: TGTGCCAGCCGGACAGGGATGAACACTGAAGCTTTCTTT
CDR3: CASRTGMNTEAFF

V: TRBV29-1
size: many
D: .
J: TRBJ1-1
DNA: TGCAGCGTTGGCCTCAGTTACATGAACACTGAAGCTTTCTTT
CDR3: CSVGLSYMNTEAFF

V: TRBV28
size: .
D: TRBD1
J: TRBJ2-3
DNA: TGTGCCAGCAGACCACCACCGGGACAGGACCTCACAGATACGCAGTATTTT
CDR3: CASRPPPGQDLTDTQYF

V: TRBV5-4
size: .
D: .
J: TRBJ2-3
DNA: TGTGCCAGCAGCTTGCCACAGGGCACAGATACGCAGTATTTT
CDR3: CASSLPQGTDTQYF

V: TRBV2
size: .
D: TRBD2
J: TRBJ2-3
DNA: TGTGCCAGCAACCTTGGGGTAGCGGGAGCAGATACGCAGTATTTT
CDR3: CASNLGVAGADTQYF

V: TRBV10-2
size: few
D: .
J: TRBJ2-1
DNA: TGCGCCAGCAGCGTACTAGACAATGAGCAGTTCTTC
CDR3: CASSVLDNEQFF

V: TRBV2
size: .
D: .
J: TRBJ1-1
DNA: TGTGCCAGCAGCGGGGGGGGCCGTGAAGCTTTCTTT
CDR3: CASSGGGREAFF

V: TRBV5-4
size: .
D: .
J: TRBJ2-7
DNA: TGTGCCAGCAGCTTGGGGAGCTCCTACGAGCAGTACTTC
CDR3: CASSLGSSYEQYF

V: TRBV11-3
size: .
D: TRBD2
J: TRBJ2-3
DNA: TGTGCCAGCAGCTTTCAAGCGGGAGGGCCAGATACGCAGTATTTT
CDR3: CASSFQAGGPDTQYF

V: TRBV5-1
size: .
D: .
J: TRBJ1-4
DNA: TGCGCCAGCAGCTACCGACAGGCCGGAACTAATGAAAAACTGTTTTTT
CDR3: CASSYRQAGTNEKLFF

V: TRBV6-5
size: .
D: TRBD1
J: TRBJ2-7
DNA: TGTGCCAGCAGTTACACGACAGGGTACGGCGAGCAGTACTTC
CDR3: CASSYTTGYGEQYF

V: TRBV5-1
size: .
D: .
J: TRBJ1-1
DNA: TGCGCCAGCAGCCTAAGACAGAACACTGAAGCTTTCTTT
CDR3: CASSLRQNTEAFF

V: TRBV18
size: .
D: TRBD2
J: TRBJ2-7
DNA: TGTGCCAGCTCACCCATGGGAGGGATCGAGCAGTACTTC
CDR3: CASSPMGGIEQYF

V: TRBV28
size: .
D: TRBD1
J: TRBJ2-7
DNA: TGTGCCAGCAGTCCAGGGGGACAGGGAGGTTCCTACGAGCAGTACTTC
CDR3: CASSPGGQGGSYEQYF

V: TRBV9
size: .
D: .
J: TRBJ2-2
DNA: TGTGCCAGCAGCGTAGACCCGGGATTGGCCGGGGAGCTGTTTTTT
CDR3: CASSVDPGLAGELFF

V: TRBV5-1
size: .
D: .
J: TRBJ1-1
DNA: TGCGCCAGCAGCTTGAGCGGGATCACTGAAGCTTTCTTT
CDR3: CASSLSGITEAFF